One and the same sample provided the 27 T cell receptor beta chains below, sequenced in a study of cytomegalovirus exposure and HLA in healthy donors. The PCR contained 60 Vbeta and 13 Jbeta primers. Clones were read by immunoSEQ multiplex PCR, and TCRdb kept only the in-frame ones, dropping some. The repertoire consists of under 200,000 clones, with around 80% occurring once and the leading ten covering 2.1%. The source material was PBMCs. All receptors derive from a man aged 35-49 years in good health and CMV-seronegative.

Details on this clone: An end of the junction does not agree with germline; a read error may underlie this. The chain joins TRBV2 to TRBJ2-4; 7 bases align to TRBD2. Germline V gives CDR1 SNHLY, CDR2 FYNNEI. The CDR3 runs to 14 residues. CDR3 region: CASDPAGAENIQYF. CDR3 DNA: TGTGCCAGCGATCCGGCGGGAGCCGAAAACATTCAGTACTTC.

This clone was detected only once. An end of the junction does not agree with germline; a read error may underlie this. The rearrangement links TRBV7-9 to TRBJ2-6; maybe TRBD1 (5 bases). This CDR3 is built from 14 residues. The germline CDR1 and CDR2 sequences are SEHNR and FQNEAQ (reference sequence). CDR3 sequence: CASSLTAGANGLTF. The CDR3 nucleotides are TGTGCCAGCAGCCTAACGGCTGGGGCCAACGGCCTGACTTTC.

The rearrangement links TRBV5-1 to TRBJ2-3, with 7 positions matching TRBD1. J was trimmed by 0 bases and V by 6 bases; bases with no gene match: 10. The CDR3 covers 16 residues. Germline V gives CDR1 SGHRS, CDR2 YFSETQ. The CDR3 region is CASTPPGTASTDTQYF. For the CDR3, the DNA is TGCGCCAGCACCCCGCCCGGGACAGCTAGCACAGATACGCAGTATTTT. The variable domain in full, with the rest retrieved from reference TRBV5-1 and TRBJ2-3, is KAGVTQTPRYLIKTRGQQVTLSCSPISGHRSVSWYQQTPGQGLQFLFEYFSETQRNKGNFPGRFSGRQFSNSRSEMNVSTLELGDSALYLCASTPPGTASTDTQYFGPGTRLTVL.

About this clone itself: Other DNA sequences from this sample encode an identical CDR3 as well. The rearrangement joins TRBV7-2 to TRBJ2-5, with no clear D. The CDR3 is 14 residues long. Trimming cost V 1 base and J 5 bases, with 11 bases left between them. From germline, CDR1 is SGHTA and CDR2 FQGNSA. For the CDR3, the DNA is TGTGCCAGCAGCTTAGTACGAGAGAAGGAGACCCAGTACTTC. Translation: CASSLVREKETQYF.

The chain carries TRBV4-3 and TRBJ1-1; D is undetermined. This CDR3 is built from 14 residues. Germline V gene lookup returns CDR1 LGHNA and CDR2 YSLEER. V shed 2 bases and J shed 5 bases, with 12 bases lying between them. The CDR3 nucleotides are TGCGCCAGCAGCCAATCCGGGTTTAGAACTGAAGCTTTCTTT. Translation gives CASSQSGFRTEAFF.

Only one count was recorded for this clone. The CDR3 DNA sequence: TGTGCCAGCAGCTTAGAAATCGACAGGGGAAAGAAAGATACGCAGTATTTT. Its protein is CASSLEIDRGKKDTQYF. V and J are TRBV11-2 and TRBJ2-3, with 8 bases lining up with TRBD1. The CDR3 has 17 amino acids. Trimming cost V 0 bases and J 5 bases; bases outside gene matches: 10. Germline V lookup: CDR1 SGHAT, CDR2 FQNNGV.

This clone was counted only a few times. The rearrangement links TRBV7-8 to TRBJ1-6; 7 nucleotides line up with TRBD1. CDR1 is SGHVS, CDR2 FQNEAQ, per germline. V was clipped by 6 bases and J by 5 bases; unmatched bases: 7. The CDR3 consists of 15 residues. The CDR3 sequence: CASRRSGTDNSPLHF. CDR3 DNA sequence: TGTGCCAGCAGGAGATCCGGGACAGATAATTCACCCCTCCACTTT.

A few counts support this clone. The V and J genes are TRBV7-2 and TRBJ2-1; tentative D call: TRBD2 (5 bases). With 4 bases removed from V and 7 bases from J, the gap between germline ends came to 17 bases. The CDR3 runs 15 residues. Germline V gene lookup returns CDR1 SGHTA and CDR2 FQGNSA. CDR3 sequence (DNA): TGTGCCAGCAGCTCCGACTCTAGCCTGGGTAATGAGCAGTTCTTC. Protein sequence: CASSSDSSLGNEQFF. Supplemented by reference TRBV7-2 and TRBJ2-1, the full variable domain reads GAGVSQSPSNKVTEKGKDVELRCDPISGHTALYWYRQSLGQGLEFLIYFQGNSAPDKSGLPSDRFSAERTGGSVSTLTIQRTQQEDSAVYLCASSSDSSLGNEQFFGPGTRLTVL.

This rearrangement joins TRBV10-3 to TRBJ2-2, with 10 positions matching TRBD2. The length of the CDR3 is 14 residues. Trimming cost V 2 bases and J 9 bases; bases outside gene matches: 3. Germline V gives CDR1 ENHRY, CDR2 SYGVKD. CDR3 in DNA: TGTGCCATCAGTGAGACTAGCGGGAAAAGGGAGCTGTTTTTT. The encoded protein is CAISETSGKRELFF.

This chain connects TRBV7-9 to TRBJ1-5, with 9 positions matching TRBD1. Trimming removed 1 base from V and 4 bases from J; junction bases left unmatched: 5. Germline CDR1 SEHNR, CDR2 FQNEAQ (reference sequence). The CDR3 runs to 16 residues. The CDR3 nucleotides are TGTGCCAGCAGCTTAGTGGTCGGGACAGGGAATCAGCCCCAGCATTTT. The encoded protein is CASSLVVGTGNQPQHF.

The CDR3 reads CASSRQQGGYEQYF. The CDR3 DNA follows: TGTGCCAGCAGTCGTCAACAGGGGGGGTACGAGCAGTACTTC. The chain recombines TRBV2 with TRBJ2-7; D is possibly TRBD1 (8 bases). CDR1 SNHLY and CDR2 FYNNEI come from the germline V gene. V shed 5 bases and J shed 4 bases, with 15 bases lying between them. The CDR3 has 14 amino acids.

The CDR3, as DNA: TGTGCCAGCAGCTTAGGGACAGGGGGCACAGATACGCAGTATTTT. This translates into CASSLGTGGTDTQYF. The chain combines TRBV13 with TRBJ2-3; TRBD1 aligns across 8 bases. The CDR3 extends over 15 amino acids. The germline V gene encodes CDR1 PRHDT and CDR2 FYEKMQ (reference sequence). V lost 0 bases and J lost 1; bases outside the gene matches: 0.

The gene calls are TRBV7-8 and TRBJ1-5; D not certain. The CDR3 loop spans 13 amino acids. With 5 bases removed from V and 8 bases from J, the gap between germline ends came to 13 bases. Germline V CDR1 and CDR2: SGHVS, FQNEAQ. CDR3 residues: CASSRPSEEPQHF. CDR3 in DNA: TGTGCCAGCAGCCGACCGAGCGAGGAGCCCCAGCATTTT.

The chain is built from TRBV6-6 and TRBJ1-1; possibly TRBD1 for D (5 bases). The CDR3 consists of 16 residues. V dropped 6 bases and J dropped 1 base, with 18 bases sitting between them. In germline, CDR1 is MNHNY, CDR2 SVGAGI (reference sequence). This CDR3 reads CASSIAGRERNTEAFF. The CDR3 DNA reads as TGTGCCAGCAGCATTGCCGGCAGGGAACGGAACACTGAAGCTTTCTTT.

For this clone: The same CDR3 also results from other DNA sequences found in this sample. The genes are TRBV6-5 and TRBJ2-7, with D possibly being TRBD2 (5 bases). The CDR3 contains 13 residues. The V gene's germline CDR1 is MNHEY and CDR2 SVGAGI. V lost 6 bases, J lost 2 bases, and 11 bases lay in between. The CDR3 coding sequence is TGTGCCAGCAGCAGAACTAGAACCTACGAGCAGTACTTC. The encoded protein is CASSRTRTYEQYF.

This chain uses TRBV4-2 with TRBJ2-1, with D maybe TRBD1 (6 bases). V lost 0 bases and J lost 6, with 12 bases in between. Germline-derived CDR1 and CDR2 are LGHNA and YNFKEQ. This CDR3 has 15 amino acids. The CDR3 DNA is TGTGCCAGCAGCCAAGAGGGGACATCTTCCAATGAGCAGTTCTTC. It translates to CASSQEGTSSNEQFF.

The rearrangement joins TRBV28 to TRBJ1-2; no definite D call. CDR1 is MDHEN, CDR2 SYDVKM, per germline. The CDR3 extends over 12 amino acids. Trimming pared 4 bases from V and 6 bases from J, leaving 9 bases between. CDR3 protein: CASSSAIDGYTF. CDR3 nucleotide sequence: TGTGCCAGCAGTTCCGCGATCGATGGCTACACCTTC.

CDR3 in DNA: TGTGCCAGCAGTCGACCCAGGGGTACTGAAGCTTTCTTT. It is translated as CASSRPRGTEAFF. The chain recombines TRBV6-5 with TRBJ1-1, with D perhaps matching TRBD1 (6 bases). V was cut by 5 bases and J by 5 bases, with 12 bases left in between. The CDR3 is made up of 13 amino acids. Germline CDR1 and CDR2: MNHEY and SVGAGI.

The chain recombines TRBV11-1 with TRBJ1-4; the match to TRBD1 covers 9 bases. Germline V lookup: CDR1 SGHAT, CDR2 FQDESV (reference sequence). Trimming cost V 5 bases and J 4 bases; bases outside gene matches: 2. This CDR3 contains 14 residues. CDR3 DNA: TGTGCCAGCAGCCAGGACAGGGGTAATGAAAAACTGTTTTTT. Its translation is CASSQDRGNEKLFF.

V is TRBV6-1 and J is TRBJ2-1, with unresolved D. Per the germline V gene, CDR1 is MNHNS and CDR2 is SASEGT. V was pared by 2 bases and J by 3 bases, with 17 bases between. The CDR3 loop spans 17 amino acids. The CDR3 DNA reads as TGTGCCAGCAGTGAATCCCCTCTCCGGGTGGACTACAATGAGCAGTTCTTC. Amino acid sequence: CASSESPLRVDYNEQFF.

The chain is built from TRBV6-1 and TRBJ1-6, with a possible D match to TRBD1 (5 bases). The CDR3 runs to 14 residues. The V and J ends lost 4 bases and 8 bases respectively, with 12 bases between them. The germline V gene has CDR1 MNHNS and CDR2 SASEGT. The chain's CDR3 is CASSGRQRDSPLHF. CDR3 nucleotide sequence: TGTGCCAGCAGTGGCCGACAGAGAGATTCACCCCTCCACTTT.

V and J are TRBV6-5 and TRBJ2-3, with 7 bases matching TRBD1. The germline CDR1 and CDR2 sequences are MNHEY and SVGAGI. The CDR3 loop spans 16 amino acids. The V gene end was trimmed by 2 bases and the J gene end by 1 base; junction bases not matched to a gene: 6. In nucleotides, the CDR3 is TGTGCCAGCAGTTACACTACAGGGGTTGGCACAGATACGCAGTATTTT. This sequence encodes CASSYTTGVGTDTQYF.

As to this clone: A junction end diverges from the germline sequence, so it may reflect a read error. The rearrangement uses TRBV4-2 and TRBJ2-6; tentative D call: TRBD1 (5 bases). CDR3 length equals 18 residues. Germline V gene data show CDR1 as LGHNA and CDR2 as YNFKEQ. The CDR3 sequence is CASSQEGQVATGANGLTF. The DNA of the CDR3 is TGTGCCAGCAGCCAAGAGGGGCAGGTTGCGACTGGGGCCAACGGCCTGACTTTC.

J is TRBJ1-3 and V is TRBV6-5; possible D gene TRBD1, 6 bases. Per germline, CDR1 MNHEY and CDR2 SVGAGI. The CDR3 has 16 residues. V lost 2 bases to trimming and J lost 0 bases, with 11 bases between them. In DNA form, the CDR3 reads TGTGCCAGCAGTTACCGGACAGTCTCCTCTGGAAACACCATATATTTT. Translated, it gives CASSYRTVSSGNTIYF.

The chain links TRBV19 to TRBJ2-7, with TRBD2 as a possible D gene (6 bases). V lost 10 bases, J lost 8 bases, and 15 bases lay in between. This CDR3 comprises 11 residues. CDR1 is LNHDA, CDR2 SQIVND, per germline (reference sequence). Written as DNA, the CDR3 is TGTGCCACCGCGGGGAGAGGTAAGCAGTACTTC. This gives the protein CATAGRGKQYF. The whole variable domain, filled in from reference TRBV19 and TRBJ2-7, reads DGGITQSPKYLFRKEGQNVTLSCEQNLNHDAMYWYRQDPGQGLRLIYYSQIVNDFQKGDIAEGYSVSREKKESFPLTVTSAQKNPTAFYLCATAGRGKQYFGPGTRLTVT.

The V gene is TRBV7-6, the J gene TRBJ2-5; D remains unclear. The CDR3 extends over 13 amino acids. The germline CDR1 and CDR2 sequences are SGHVS and FNYEAQ. Between the trimmed V and J ends, which lost 1 base and 5 bases, there was a span of 8 bases. CDR3 residues: CASSLGMRETQYF. The CDR3 DNA sequence: TGTGCCAGCAGCTTAGGGATGCGGGAGACCCAGTACTTC.

V and J are TRBV29-1 and TRBJ2-1; 9 positions agree with TRBD2. V lost 6 bases and J lost 9; bases outside the gene matches: 15. Germline V gene lookup returns CDR1 SQVTM and CDR2 ANQGSEA. The CDR3 contains 15 residues. The CDR3 DNA follows: TGCAGCGTAACCCTACTAGCGGGCAGGGGGGGTGAGCAGTTCTTC. Translated, it gives CSVTLLAGRGGEQFF.